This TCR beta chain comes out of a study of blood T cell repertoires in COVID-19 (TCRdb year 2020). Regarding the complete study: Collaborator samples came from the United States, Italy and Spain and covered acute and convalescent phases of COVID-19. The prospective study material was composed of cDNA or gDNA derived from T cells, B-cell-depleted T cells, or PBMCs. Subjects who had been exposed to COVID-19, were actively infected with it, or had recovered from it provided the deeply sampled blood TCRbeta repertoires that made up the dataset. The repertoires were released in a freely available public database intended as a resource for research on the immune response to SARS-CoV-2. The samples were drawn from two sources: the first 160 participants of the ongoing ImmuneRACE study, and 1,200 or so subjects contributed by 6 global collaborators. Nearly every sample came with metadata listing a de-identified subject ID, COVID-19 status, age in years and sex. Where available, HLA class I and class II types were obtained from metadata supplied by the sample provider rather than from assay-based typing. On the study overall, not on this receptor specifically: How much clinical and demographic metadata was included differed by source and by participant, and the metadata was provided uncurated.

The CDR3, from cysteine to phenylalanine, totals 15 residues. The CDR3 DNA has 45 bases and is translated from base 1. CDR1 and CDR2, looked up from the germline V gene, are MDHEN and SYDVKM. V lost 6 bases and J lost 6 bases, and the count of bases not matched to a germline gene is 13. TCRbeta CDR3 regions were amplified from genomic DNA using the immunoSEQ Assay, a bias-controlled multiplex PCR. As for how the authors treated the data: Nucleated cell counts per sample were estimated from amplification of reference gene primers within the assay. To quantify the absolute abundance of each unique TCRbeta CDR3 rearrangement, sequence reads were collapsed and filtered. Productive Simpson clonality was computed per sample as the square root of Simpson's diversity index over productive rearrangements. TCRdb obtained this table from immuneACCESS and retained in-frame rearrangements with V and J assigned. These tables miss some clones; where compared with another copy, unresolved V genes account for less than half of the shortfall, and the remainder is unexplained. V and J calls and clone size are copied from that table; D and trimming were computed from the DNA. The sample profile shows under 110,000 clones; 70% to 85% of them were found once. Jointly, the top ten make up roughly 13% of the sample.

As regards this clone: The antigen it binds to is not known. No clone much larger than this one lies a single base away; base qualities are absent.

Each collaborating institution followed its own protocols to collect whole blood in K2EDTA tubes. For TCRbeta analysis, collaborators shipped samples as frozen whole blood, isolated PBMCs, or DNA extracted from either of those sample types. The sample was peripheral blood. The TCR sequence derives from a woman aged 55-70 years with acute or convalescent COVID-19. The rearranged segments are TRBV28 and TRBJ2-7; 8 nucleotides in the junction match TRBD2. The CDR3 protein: CASSPAGGEGGEQYF. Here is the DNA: TGTGCCAGCAGCCCCGCGGGGGGAGAAGGAGGCGAGCAGTACTTC.